The 31 T cell receptor beta chains presented below share a single source sample, sequenced in a study of Ad26.COV2.S vaccination and SARS-CoV-2 variants. Profiling relied on immunoSEQ multiplex PCR, and the TCRdb table lists in-frame clones only, not all of them. In the table there are under 150,000 clones, just over 85% of which are singletons. The source material was peripheral blood, sampled after recovery from COVID-19. These receptors were taken from a human donor who had recovered from COVID-19.

This chain joins TRBV7-2 and TRBJ2-3, with 9 positions matching TRBD1. Looked up from germline, CDR1 is SGHTA and CDR2 is FQGNSA. Trimming cost V 5 bases and J 0 bases; bases outside gene matches: 3. The CDR3 is 15 residues long. The CDR3 bases are TGTGCCAGCAGCCGGGACAGGGCTAGCACAGATACGCAGTATTTT. This gives the protein CASSRDRASTDTQYF.

The chain carries TRBV19 and TRBJ1-1; 9 bases align to TRBD1. The CDR3 has 16 residues. The ends lost 3 bases at V and 1 base at J; junction bases unmatched: 6. The germline CDR1 and CDR2 sequences are LNHDA and SQIVND (reference sequence). The CDR3 nucleotides read TGTGCCAGTAGTATGACAGGGGGAAGTTGGAACACTGAAGCTTTCTTT. This translates into CASSMTGGSWNTEAFF.

V and J are TRBV5-1 and TRBJ2-7; maybe TRBD1 (5 bases). V lost 3 bases and J 4 bases, leaving 8 bases between the germline ends. Germline CDR1 is SGHRS and CDR2 is YFSETQ. CDR3 length: 12 amino acids. DNA of the CDR3: TGCGCCAGCAGCTCCTCAGGGTACGAGCAGTACTTC. Translated: CASSSSGYEQYF.

This clone was found once. The chain couples TRBV14 to TRBJ1-1; TRBD1 might be the D (6 bases). The CDR3 has 15 residues. Germline V gives CDR1 SGHDN, CDR2 FVKESK. The V end lost 4 bases, the J end lost 6 bases, and 18 bases lay between the germline ends. In nucleotides, the CDR3 is TGTGCCAGCAGCCCATATGGACAGAGAGGGGCTGAAGCTTTCTTT. Its protein is CASSPYGQRGAEAFF.

This chain uses TRBV7-2 with TRBJ2-5, with 8 bases aligning to TRBD2. Germline V gene data show CDR1 as SGHTA and CDR2 as FQGNSA. The trim removed 5 bases at V and 5 bases at J, leaving 7 bases unmatched. The CDR3 loop spans 14 amino acids. Written as DNA, the CDR3 is TGTGCCAGCAGCCCCGGGACTAGGAGGGAGACCCAGTACTTC. Translated, it gives CASSPGTRRETQYF.

The count of this clone is one. The J gene is TRBJ2-3, the V gene TRBV18; the match to TRBD2 covers 10 bases. Germline V CDR1 and CDR2: KGHSH, LQKENI. V trimming: 3 bases; J trimming: 3 bases; junction bases outside the gene matches: 6. The CDR3 totals 16 residues. The CDR3 coding sequence is TGTGCCAGCTCACCTCAGCGGGGGGGCTCGACAGATACGCAGTATTTT. Its translation: CASSPQRGGSTDTQYF.

The J gene is TRBJ2-5, the V gene TRBV18; TRBD2 might be the D (5 bases). Germline V gene lookup returns CDR1 KGHSH and CDR2 LQKENI. The germline V and J ends were trimmed by 2 bases and 5 bases, with 12 bases remaining between them. The CDR3 has 14 amino acids. The CDR3 coding sequence is TGTGCCAGCTCACCATCGAGCGGCGGGGAGACCCAGTACTTC. As protein: CASSPSSGGETQYF.

The rearrangement links TRBV7-6 to TRBJ1-3; a weak D match, TRBD1 (5 bases). Germline assignment: CDR1 SGHVS and CDR2 FNYEAQ. The CDR3 runs 14 residues. Trimming left V 1 base short and J 8 bases short, with 12 bases between. The DNA of the CDR3 is TGTGCCAGCAGCTTAGGAGGGGATGGGTACACCATATATTTT. Amino acid sequence: CASSLGGDGYTIYF.

This chain uses TRBV6-5 with TRBJ2-3; no reliable D call. The CDR3 is 13 residues long. Trimming removed 6 bases at V and 2 bases at J, with 9 bases between. Germline-derived CDR1 and CDR2 are MNHEY and SVGAGI. The CDR3 sequence: CASSLIDTDTQYF. The CDR3 region has the DNA TGTGCCAGCAGCCTGATAGACACAGATACGCAGTATTTT.

This sequence joins TRBV28 and TRBJ1-2, with a weak D call TRBD1 (6 bases). V was pared by 8 bases and J by 8 bases, with 15 bases between. The length of the CDR3 is 12 residues. Germline CDR1 reads MDHEN; CDR2 reads SYDVKM. The CDR3 region is CASYGGAWGYTF. The CDR3 DNA reads TGTGCCAGCTACGGGGGGGCGTGGGGCTACACCTTC.

By proportion, this clone is large (0.1 to 1%). The chain recombines TRBV7-6 with TRBJ1-2; D is unclear. Trimming took 1 base from V and 0 from J, leaving 9 bases between them. Germline CDR1 SGHVS, CDR2 FNYEAQ. The CDR3 is made up of 15 amino acids. The CDR3 reads CASSLGSTTNYGYTF. The CDR3 nucleotides are TGTGCCAGCAGCTTAGGTAGCACCACTAACTATGGCTACACCTTC.

The rearrangement uses TRBV6-5 and TRBJ2-7; D possibly corresponds to TRBD2 (7 bases). The germline V gene has CDR1 MNHEY and CDR2 SVGAGI. Trimming took 7 bases from V and 4 from J, leaving 17 bases between them. The CDR3 loop spans 14 amino acids. The CDR3 coding sequence is TGTGCCAGCACCCCGGGGGGCCCCCCGTACGAGCAGTACTTC. It yields the protein CASTPGGPPYEQYF.

This chain uses TRBV28 with TRBJ1-2; 10 bases map to TRBD1. The CDR3 is 15 amino acids. The germline V gene encodes CDR1 MDHEN and CDR2 SYDVKM. J gave up 7 bases and V 2 bases, and 7 bases lay outside the gene matches. This chain's CDR3 is CASSLAGTGASGYTF. The CDR3, as DNA: TGTGCCAGCAGTTTAGCCGGGACAGGGGCCTCTGGCTACACCTTC.

V and J are TRBV6-5 and TRBJ2-5; unclear D gene. Germline V gives CDR1 MNHEY, CDR2 SVGAGI. V lost 1 base to trimming and J lost 2 bases, with 11 bases between them. This CDR3 spans 15 amino acids. The CDR3 sequence is CASSYYRADQETQYF. The CDR3 nucleotides are TGTGCCAGCAGTTACTACCGCGCCGATCAAGAGACCCAGTACTTC.

V is TRBV6-5 and J is TRBJ1-2; tentatively, D is TRBD1 (6 bases). The CDR3 has 13 amino acids. V shed 4 bases and J shed 4 bases, with 10 bases lying between them. In germline, CDR1 is MNHEY, CDR2 SVGAGI. Written as DNA, the CDR3 is TGTGCCAGCAGTTTACAGGGCCCCTATGGCTACACCTTC. Translated, it gives CASSLQGPYGYTF.

The table lists this clone with a count of one. The J gene is TRBJ1-3, the V gene TRBV27, with D perhaps matching TRBD1 (5 bases). Trimming took 5 bases from V and 1 from J, leaving 15 bases between them. Germline loops: CDR1 MNHEY, CDR2 SMNVEV (reference sequence). The CDR3 covers 16 residues. The CDR3, as DNA: TGTGCCAGCAGTCCTGGGGGACGGCTTTCTGGAAACACCATATATTTT. Translation gives CASSPGGRLSGNTIYF.

The rearrangement links TRBV19 to TRBJ2-1; a possible D gene is TRBD1 (6 bases). Looked up from germline, CDR1 is LNHDA and CDR2 is SQIVND (reference sequence). V gave up 5 bases and J gave up 9 bases, with 11 bases separating them. The CDR3 length is 12 residues. This chain's CDR3 is CASSPTGSEQFF. CDR3 DNA sequence: TGTGCCAGTAGTCCAACAGGGAGTGAGCAGTTCTTC.

Only one count was recorded for this clone. This chain connects TRBV4-3 to TRBJ2-7; no definite D call. Germline V gives CDR1 LGHNA, CDR2 YSLEER. Trimming took 2 bases from V and 0 from J, leaving 11 bases between them. This CDR3 comprises 15 residues. The CDR3 sequence: CASSQYFQPSYEQYF. The CDR3 DNA sequence: TGCGCCAGCAGCCAATATTTTCAGCCCTCCTACGAGCAGTACTTC.

This chain uses TRBV2 with TRBJ2-7; the match to TRBD1 covers 8 bases. This CDR3 is 13 amino acids long. J was trimmed by 3 bases and V by 4 bases; bases with no gene match: 2. Per the germline V gene, CDR1 is SNHLY and CDR2 is FYNNEI. CDR3 bases: TGTGCCAGCAGTGTGGACAGGGACTACGAGCAGTACTTC. Its protein is CASSVDRDYEQYF.

The chain has TRBV21-1 and TRBJ2-2; the table calls TRBD2, which could not be checked here. TRBV21-1 is listed as a pseudogene. This CDR3 region has 19 residues. This chain's CDR3 is CASSKVPSGGNSNTGELFF. The DNA of the CDR3 is TGTGCCAGCAGCAAAGTACCTAGCGGGGGGAACAGTAACACCGGGGAGCTGTTTTTT.

V gene TRBV5-1 combines with J gene TRBJ2-7; TRBD2 agrees at 15 bases. The CDR3 loop spans 16 amino acids. Germline trimming cut 4 bases from V and 3 bases from J; bases unmatched to any gene: 5. CDR1 is SGHRS and CDR2 is YFSETQ in the germline V gene. The CDR3: CASSLGLAGGYYEQYF. Written as DNA, the CDR3 is TGCGCCAGCAGCCTCGGACTAGCGGGGGGGTACTACGAGCAGTACTTC.

The V call is TRBV10-3, the J call TRBJ2-3, with 13 bases aligning to TRBD2. The germline V gene encodes CDR1 ENHRY and CDR2 SYGVKD. This CDR3 has 18 amino acids. The trim removed 3 bases at V and 4 bases at J, leaving 10 bases unmatched. The CDR3 spells CAISEDHGGLAGPDTQYF. The CDR3 coding sequence is TGTGCCATCAGTGAAGACCACGGGGGACTAGCGGGGCCAGATACGCAGTATTTT.

This rearrangement joins TRBV5-8 to TRBJ1-1, with D perhaps matching TRBD1 (6 bases). The CDR3 totals 13 residues. V dropped 4 bases and J dropped 6 bases, with 13 bases sitting between them. Germline loops: CDR1 SGHTS, CDR2 YDEGEE. Here the CDR3 DNA reads TGTGCCAGCAGCGACTGGGGGGCCCCTGAAGCTTTCTTT. Translating it yields CASSDWGAPEAFF.

The chain is built from TRBV5-1 and TRBJ2-2; D is perhaps TRBD1 or TRBD2 (5 bases each). Germline-derived CDR1 and CDR2 are SGHRS and YFSETQ. Trimming shortened V by 3 bases and J by 4 bases, and 16 bases separated the two germline ends. This CDR3 spans 16 amino acids. The CDR3 loop reads CASSSLNLGTTGELFF. As DNA, the CDR3 is TGCGCCAGCAGCTCGCTTAATTTAGGGACCACCGGGGAGCTGTTTTTT.

The chain uses TRBV7-2 and TRBJ1-2, with a weak D call TRBD1 (6 bases). The CDR3 runs to 18 residues. Per germline, CDR1 SGHTA and CDR2 FQGNSA. V dropped 5 bases and J dropped 8 bases, with 30 bases sitting between them. The CDR3 reads CASSPETPGGRPRGGYTF. CDR3 nucleotide sequence: TGTGCCAGCAGCCCGGAGACCCCCGGGGGCCGACCTAGAGGAGGCTACACCTTC.

The chain joins TRBV7-9 to TRBJ1-2; no firm D call. The CDR3 totals 13 residues. Trimming pared 1 base from V and 7 bases from J, leaving 10 bases between. Germline assignment: CDR1 SEHNR and CDR2 FQNEAQ (reference sequence). The CDR3 region has the DNA TGTGCCAGCAGCTTAGGAAACGGCTTTGGCTACACCTTC. This gives the protein CASSLGNGFGYTF.

The J gene is TRBJ1-6, the V gene TRBV27, with D possibly TRBD1 on 5 matching bases. Trimming removed 3 bases from V and 10 bases from J, with 10 bases in between. Germline CDR1 MNHEY, CDR2 SMNVEV (reference sequence). The CDR3 is 13 residues long. CDR3 DNA sequence: TGTGCCAGCAGTTTTGCGGGGGAATCACCCCTCCACTTT. This codes for CASSFAGESPLHF.

The V gene is TRBV19, the J gene TRBJ2-1; weak D call: TRBD2 (7 bases). The germline gives CDR1 LNHDA, CDR2 SQIVND (reference sequence). The ends were cut back, 7 bases at V and 8 bases at J, with 27 bases in the middle. The CDR3 has 17 amino acids. The CDR3 protein is CASKVLRGGNPKDEQFF. In nucleotides, the CDR3 is TGTGCCAGTAAAGTTCTTAGGGGGGGAAACCCTAAGGATGAGCAGTTCTTC.

The chain couples TRBV6-6 to TRBJ2-7; 11 nucleotides match TRBD1. Germline assignment: CDR1 MNHNY and CDR2 SVGAGI (reference sequence). The J segment lost 6 bases and the V segment lost 6 bases, leaving 10 bases of the junction unmatched. This CDR3 is built from 15 residues. CDR3: CASRPQDRGPREQYF. CDR3 bases: TGTGCCAGCAGACCTCAGGACAGGGGGCCTCGCGAGCAGTACTTC.

A few counts support this clone. CDR3 in amino acids: CASSLIRADTQYF. CDR3 in DNA: TGTGCCAGCAGCTTAATCCGGGCAGATACGCAGTATTTT. The V and J genes are TRBV11-2 and TRBJ2-3, with no clear D. Germline CDR1 SGHAT, CDR2 FQNNGV. Trimming removed 2 bases from V and 4 bases from J, with 7 bases in between. The CDR3 is 13 residues long.

CDR3 coding DNA: TGTGCCAGCAGCGTAGGGGTAGGGAGGGAAAGGGACACTGAAGCTTTCTTT. Protein: CASSVGVGRERDTEAFF. The chain carries TRBV9 and TRBJ1-1; D unclear. Germline V gene data show CDR1 as SGDLS and CDR2 as YYNGEE. The CDR3 length is 17 residues. The germline V and J ends were trimmed by 0 bases and 3 bases, with 18 bases remaining between them.